The T cell receptor beta chain described here comes from a study of OX40 agonist ivuxolimab in advanced cancers. About the research overall: The study gave patients intravenous ivuxolimab at 0.01 to 10 mg/kg every 2 weeks. Prior therapy, whether anti-PD-1, anti-PD-L1 or anti-CTLA-4, was allowed, and roughly 40% had some. Three patients, one with hepatocellular carcinoma and two with cutaneous melanoma, responded partially.

Regarding the study as a whole: Doses of 0.1 to 3.0 mg/kg were accompanied by clonal expansion of CD4+ and CD8+ blood T cells by week 6.

CDR1 is MNHEY, CDR2 SVGAGI, per germline. V lost 2 bases to trimming and J lost 4 bases; unmatched junction nucleotides: 4. The CDR3 contains 15 residues. Notes on this clone: Its antigen is not identified.

Profiling relied on immunoSEQ multiplex PCR, and the TCRdb table lists in-frame clones only, not all of them. The sample includes 70,000 or so clones, roughly nine tenths of them seen just once. The clonotype comes from an adult with an advanced solid tumor such as melanoma, head and neck, liver or kidney cancer. Sequenced here: CD4+ or CD8+ T cells sorted from blood, sampled in a trial of the OX40 agonist ivuxolimab. The chain recombines TRBV6-5 with TRBJ1-2, with 10 bases identical to TRBD1. CDR3 sequence (DNA): TGTGCCAGCAGTTACCGGGACAGGGGACTCTATGGCTACACCTTC. Protein: CASSYRDRGLYGYTF.